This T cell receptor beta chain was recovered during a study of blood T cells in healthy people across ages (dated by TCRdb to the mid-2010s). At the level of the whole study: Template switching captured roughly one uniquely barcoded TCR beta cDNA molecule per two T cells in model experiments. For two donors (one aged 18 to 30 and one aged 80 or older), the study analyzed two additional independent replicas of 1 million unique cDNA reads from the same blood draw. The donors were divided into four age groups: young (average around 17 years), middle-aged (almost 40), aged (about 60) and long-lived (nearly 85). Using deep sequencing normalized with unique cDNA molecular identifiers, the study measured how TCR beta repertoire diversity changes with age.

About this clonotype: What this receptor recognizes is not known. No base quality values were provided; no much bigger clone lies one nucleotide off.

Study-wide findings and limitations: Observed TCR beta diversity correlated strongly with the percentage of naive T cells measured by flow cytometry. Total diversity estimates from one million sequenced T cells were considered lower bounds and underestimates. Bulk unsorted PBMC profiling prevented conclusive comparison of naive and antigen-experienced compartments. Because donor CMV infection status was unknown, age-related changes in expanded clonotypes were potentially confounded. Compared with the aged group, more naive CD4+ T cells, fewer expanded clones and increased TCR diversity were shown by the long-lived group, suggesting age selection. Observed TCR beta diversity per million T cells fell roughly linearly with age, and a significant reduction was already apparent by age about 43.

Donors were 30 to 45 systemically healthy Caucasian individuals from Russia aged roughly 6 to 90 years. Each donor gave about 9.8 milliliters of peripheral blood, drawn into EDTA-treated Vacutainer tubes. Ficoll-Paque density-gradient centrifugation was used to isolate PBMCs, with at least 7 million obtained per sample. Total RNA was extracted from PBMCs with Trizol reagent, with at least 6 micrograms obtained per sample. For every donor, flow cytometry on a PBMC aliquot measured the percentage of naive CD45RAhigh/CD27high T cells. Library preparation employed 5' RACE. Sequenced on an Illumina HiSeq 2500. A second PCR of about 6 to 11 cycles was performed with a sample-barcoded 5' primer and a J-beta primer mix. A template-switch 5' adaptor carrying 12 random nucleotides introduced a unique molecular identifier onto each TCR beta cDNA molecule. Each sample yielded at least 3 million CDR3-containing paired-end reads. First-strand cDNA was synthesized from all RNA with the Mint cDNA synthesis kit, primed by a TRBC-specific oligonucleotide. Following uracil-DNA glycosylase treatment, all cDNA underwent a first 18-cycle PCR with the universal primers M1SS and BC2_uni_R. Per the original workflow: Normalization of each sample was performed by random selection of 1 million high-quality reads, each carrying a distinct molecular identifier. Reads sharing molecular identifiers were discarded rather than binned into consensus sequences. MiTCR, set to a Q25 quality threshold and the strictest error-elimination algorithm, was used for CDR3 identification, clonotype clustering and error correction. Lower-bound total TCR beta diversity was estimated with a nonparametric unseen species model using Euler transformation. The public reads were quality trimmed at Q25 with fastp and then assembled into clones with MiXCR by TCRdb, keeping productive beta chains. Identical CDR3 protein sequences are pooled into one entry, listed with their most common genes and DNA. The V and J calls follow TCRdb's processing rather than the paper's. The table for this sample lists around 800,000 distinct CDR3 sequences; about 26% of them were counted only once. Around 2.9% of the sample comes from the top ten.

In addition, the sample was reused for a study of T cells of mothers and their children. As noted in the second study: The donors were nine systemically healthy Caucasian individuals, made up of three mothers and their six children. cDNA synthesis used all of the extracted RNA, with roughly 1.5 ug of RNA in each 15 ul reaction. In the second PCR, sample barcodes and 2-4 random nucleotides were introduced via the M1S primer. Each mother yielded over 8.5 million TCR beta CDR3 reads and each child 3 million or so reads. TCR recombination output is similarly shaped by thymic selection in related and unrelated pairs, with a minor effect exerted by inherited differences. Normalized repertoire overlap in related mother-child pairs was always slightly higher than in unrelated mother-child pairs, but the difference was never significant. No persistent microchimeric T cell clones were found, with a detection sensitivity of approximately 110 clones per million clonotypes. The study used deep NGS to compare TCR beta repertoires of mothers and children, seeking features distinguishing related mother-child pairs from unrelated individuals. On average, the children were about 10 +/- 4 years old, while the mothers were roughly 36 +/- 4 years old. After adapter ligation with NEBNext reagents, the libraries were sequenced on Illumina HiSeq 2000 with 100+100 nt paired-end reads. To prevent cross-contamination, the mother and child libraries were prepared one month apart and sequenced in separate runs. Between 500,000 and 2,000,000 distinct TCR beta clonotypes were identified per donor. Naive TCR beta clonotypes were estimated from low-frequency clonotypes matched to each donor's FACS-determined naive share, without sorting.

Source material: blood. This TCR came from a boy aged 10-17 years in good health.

The CDR3 protein: CASSVTGFTEAFF. The DNA reads as follows: TGTGCCAGCAGCGTGACAGGGTTTACTGAAGCTTTCTTT. Rearrangement joined TRBV7-9 to TRBJ1-1, with 7 junctional bases fitting TRBD1. Reading the germline V gene (reference sequence) gives CDR1 SEHNR and CDR2 FQNEAQ. Ends trimmed: V by 5 bases, J by 5 bases; bases unmatched to a gene: 5. The CDR3 runs 13 residues from the cysteine to the phenylalanine. CDR3 DNA is the only sequence kept; it has 39 bases, read in frame from the first base.